This T cell receptor (beta chain) emerged from a study of pediatric ulcerative colitis. Only in-frame clones appear in the TCRdb table, and some are missing; sequencing was by immunoSEQ multiplex PCR. This table holds tens of thousands of clones, 71% found once. Germline lookup yields CDR1 ENHRY and CDR2 SYGVKD. V trimming: 5 bases; J trimming: 6 bases; junction bases outside the gene matches: 16. There are 18 residues in the CDR3. The rectum was sampled with one to two pinch biopsies at colonoscopy. Specimen: gut tissue. This receptor was identified in a boy between 5 and 17 years old with severe ulcerative colitis. The chain carries TRBV10-3 and TRBJ2-1; 10 positions agree with TRBD2. The CDR3 region is CAISTPSSGGEEGNEQFF. The DNA for the CDR3 is TGTGCCATCAGTACGCCGTCCAGCGGGGGGGAGGAGGGCAATGAGCAGTTCTTC.